Sequencing of this T cell receptor (beta chain) was carried out in a study of control samples from healthy donors and cancer patients. Clones were sequenced by immunoSEQ multiplex PCR, and TCRdb holds only the in-frame ones, with some missing. The table records about 61,000 clones, around 91% of them present only once. The TCR was taken from a man aged 55 to 69 with colorectal cancer. Sample: PBMCs.

This CDR3 reads CASSPDTLNTEAFF. The CDR3 region has the DNA TGCGCCAGCAGCCCGGACACCTTGAACACTGAAGCTTTCTTT. The chain uses TRBV5-1 and TRBJ1-1, with D perhaps TRBD1 (5 bases). The CDR3 loop spans 14 amino acids. Germline assignment: CDR1 SGHRS and CDR2 YFSETQ. V was cut by 4 bases and J by 0 bases, with 10 bases left in between.